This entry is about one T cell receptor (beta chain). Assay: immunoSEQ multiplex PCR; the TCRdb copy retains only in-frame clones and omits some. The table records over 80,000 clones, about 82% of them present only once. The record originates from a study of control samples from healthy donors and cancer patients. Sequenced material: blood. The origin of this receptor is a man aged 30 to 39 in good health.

The CDR3 DNA is TGTGCCAGTACGACAGGCCGAAACACTGAAGCTTTCTTT. It codes for CASTTGRNTEAFF. This rearrangement joins TRBV19 to TRBJ1-1; TRBD1 is a possible D gene (6 bases). Trimming stripped 7 bases from V and 2 bases from J, with 11 bases between. Germline V CDR1 and CDR2: LNHDA, SQIVND (reference sequence). CDR3 length equals 13 residues.